The present T cell receptor (beta chain) was sequenced within a study of cytomegalovirus exposure and HLA in healthy donors. Notes on the study in general: The dataset shows that most TCR sequences were rare, while some public TCRs occurred in many donors. Later, an analysis found that TCR clusters from the first cohort tended to co-occur in the 110 or so validation repertoires.

Germline loops: CDR1 SNHLY, CDR2 FYNNEI. The V gene end was trimmed by 11 bases and the J gene end by 4 bases; junction bases not matched to a gene: 7. The CDR3 has 12 amino acids. Generated by immunoSEQ multiplex PCR, the TCRdb table keeps only in-frame clones and is missing some. The table shows about 140,000 clones, with around 80% occurring only once. In its sample, this clone was seen a few times. Its antigen is unidentified. This receptor was identified in a man in his thirties or forties in good health and CMV-seropositive. The chain employs TRBV2 and TRBJ1-1; 7 nucleotides agree with TRBD1. The specimen sequenced was PBMCs. The CDR3 spells CAAGGDSTEAFF. The CDR3 DNA sequence: TGTGCCGCGGGTGGGGACAGCACTGAAGCTTTCTTT. The complete variable domain, with remaining parts taken from reference TRBV2 and TRBJ1-1, reads EPEVTQTPSHQVTQMGQEVILRCVPISNHLYFYWYRQILGQKVEFLVSFYNNEISEKSEIFDDQFSVERPDGSNFTLKIRSTKLEDSAMYFCAAGGDSTEAFFGQGTRLTVV.